This passage covers 16 T cell receptor beta chains from one sample sequenced in a study of T-cell memory formation after mild COVID-19. One entry per CDR3 protein results from TCRdb running MiXCR on the 5' RACE reads. Among more than 300,000 distinct CDR3 sequences listed, more than 13% were seen once. Input material: PBMCs or a T cell subset sorted from them (not recorded which). These receptors were collected from a man aged 18 to 29 who had mild COVID-19 (a few samples of this study predate the infection). Cell type and time point are not known.

This clonotype was seen a handful of times. This sequence joins TRBV5-1 and TRBJ2-3; 8 bases fit TRBD2. Unmatched junction bases numbered 14, after V lost 0 bases and J lost 5 bases. The CDR3 loop spans 18 amino acids. From germline, CDR1 is SGHRS and CDR2 YFSETQ. CDR3: CASSLAGFAGGVGDTQYF. CDR3 sequence (DNA): TGCGCCAGCAGCTTGGCCGGTTTTGCGGGGGGCGTAGGAGATACGCAGTATTTT.

The CDR3 spells CAIATPDTPYPGNTIYF. In DNA, the CDR3 is TGCGCCATCGCGACCCCAGACACCCCGTACCCGGGAAACACCATATATTTT. V usage is TRBV5-1 and J usage is TRBJ1-3; D is unresolved. The CDR3 consists of 17 residues. Germline values: CDR1 SGHRS, CDR2 YFSETQ. V was trimmed by 9 bases and J by 4 bases, leaving 26 bases between them.

The gene calls are TRBV28 and TRBJ1-5; D is perhaps TRBD1 (5 bases). The CDR3 sequence is 15 residues long. The V gene's germline CDR1 is MDHEN and CDR2 SYDVKM. The V end lost 3 bases, the J end lost 8 bases, and 17 bases lay between the germline ends. The CDR3 region has the DNA TGTGCCAGCAGTTTTTACCGGGACGCCGGGAAGCCCCAGCATTTT. It is translated as CASSFYRDAGKPQHF.

This clonotype showed up just a few times. J is TRBJ2-1 and V is TRBV7-2; TRBD1 agrees at 7 bases. There are 18 residues in the CDR3. V was pared by 4 bases and J by 2 bases, with 14 bases of the junction left unmatched. The germline V gene encodes CDR1 SGHTA and CDR2 FQGNSA. The CDR3 DNA sequence: TGTGCCAGCAGCTCGTTTGGCTCTGGACAGGCGACCTACAATGAGCAGTTCTTC. Translated: CASSSFGSGQATYNEQFF.

The chain combines TRBV9 with TRBJ2-7; D may be TRBD1 (6 bases). The CDR3 runs to 13 residues. Germline lookup yields CDR1 SGDLS and CDR2 YYNGEE. V was shortened by 9 bases and J by 2 bases, with 15 bases between the two germline ends. CDR3 loop: CATRTDPPYEQYV. CDR3 DNA: TGTGCCACCAGGACAGATCCGCCCTACGAGCAGTACGTC.

This clonotype was seen at least ten times. The chain has TRBV11-2 and TRBJ2-1; 12 positions match TRBD2. The CDR3 loop spans 15 amino acids. Germline CDR1 reads SGHAT; CDR2 reads FQNNGV. V lost 5 bases, J lost 5 bases, and 4 bases stayed unmatched. The CDR3 DNA is TGTGCCAGCAGCCAACGACTAGCGGGGGACAATGAGCAGTTCTTC. It specifies CASSQRLAGDNEQFF.

This chain links TRBV4-2 with TRBJ1-2, with D perhaps TRBD1 (6 bases). V was clipped by 1 base and J by 3 bases, with 15 bases between them. Per the germline V gene, CDR1 is LGHNA and CDR2 is YNFKEQ. This CDR3 is 16 amino acids long. The DNA for the CDR3 is TGTGCCAGCAGCCAAGGATTGGGGGCTACCTACTATGGCTACACCTTC. It translates to CASSQGLGATYYGYTF.

This clonotype was observed a handful of times. This chain joins TRBV11-1 and TRBJ2-6, with D possibly TRBD1 on 5 matching bases. The CDR3 is 15 amino acids. The germline V gene has CDR1 SGHAT and CDR2 FQDESV (reference sequence). The germline V and J ends were trimmed by 3 bases and 2 bases, with 8 bases remaining between them. In DNA, the CDR3 is TGTGCCAGCAGCTTCAGCAGGGCTGGGGCCAACGTCCTGACTTTC. Translating gives CASSFSRAGANVLTF. Full variable domain (rest looked up from reference TRBV11-1 and TRBJ2-6): EAEVAQSPRYKITEKSQAVAFWCDPISGHATLYWYRQILGQGPELLVQFQDESVVDDSQLPKDRFSAERLKGVDSTLKIQPAELGDSAMYLCASSFSRAGANVLTFGAGSRLTVL.

This rearrangement joins TRBV18 to TRBJ2-7; D unresolved. Germline V gives CDR1 KGHSH, CDR2 LQKENI. The ends were cut back, 3 bases at V and 6 bases at J, with 6 bases in the middle. CDR3 size: 11 residues. CDR3 region: CASSPLLEQYF. In nucleotides, the CDR3 is TGTGCCAGCTCACCTCTCCTCGAGCAGTACTTC.

In its sample, this clonotype was seen a few times. This rearrangement joins TRBV20-1 to TRBJ1-5, with 8 positions matching TRBD1. Trimming took 2 bases from V and 3 from J; bases not matched to a gene: 6. CDR3 size: 15 residues. Germline V lookup: CDR1 DFQATT, CDR2 SNEGSKA (reference sequence). The CDR3 DNA reads as TGCAGTGCTAGATTCCCAGGGGGCCTCAATCAGCCCCAGCATTTT. Translation: CSARFPGGLNQPQHF.

The V and J genes are TRBV12-3 or TRBV12-4 and TRBJ1-1; TRBD1 matches at 12 bases. This CDR3 is 15 amino acids long. J was trimmed by 11 bases and V by 1 base; bases with no gene match: 8. CDR3 in amino acids: CASSLVGTGGVVAFF. The CDR3 DNA follows: TGTGCCAGCAGTTTAGTCGGGACAGGGGGCGTCGTGGCTTTCTTT.

This clonotype was counted many times. V is TRBV7-6 and J is TRBJ1-1; possibly TRBD1 for D (5 bases). Trimming cost V 5 bases and J 5 bases, with 12 bases left between them. The CDR3 extends over 13 amino acids. Germline V gives CDR1 SGHVS, CDR2 FNYEAQ. For the CDR3, the DNA is TGTGCCAGCAGCCTCCGGGCAGGGACTGAAGCTTTCTTT. Translation: CASSLRAGTEAFF.

This clonotype was counted between two and nine times. The genes are TRBV11-2 and TRBJ1-5, with 7 bases that match TRBD1. CDR3 length: 15 residues. V lost 5 bases to trimming and J lost 1 base; unmatched junction nucleotides: 5. Germline V gene sequence: CDR1 SGHAT, CDR2 FQNNGV. CDR3 in amino acids: CASSQPGQSNQPQHF. CDR3 bases: TGTGCCAGCAGCCAACCGGGACAGAGCAATCAGCCCCAGCATTTT.

This clonotype was counted a few times. The V gene is TRBV7-3, the J gene TRBJ2-2; D ambiguous. With 5 bases removed from V and 0 bases from J, the gap between germline ends came to 13 bases. Germline assignment: CDR1 SGHTA and CDR2 FQGTGA. This CDR3 is built from 16 residues. In DNA, the CDR3 is TGTGCCAGCAGCGCTGCCGGGTCCCCGAACACCGGGGAGCTGTTTTTT. Protein: CASSAAGSPNTGELFF.

The V and J genes are TRBV25-1 and TRBJ1-2; tentative D call: TRBD1 (5 bases). This CDR3 region has 17 residues. Germline V CDR1 and CDR2: MGHDK, SYGVNS. Trimming pared 4 bases from V and 4 bases from J, leaving 22 bases between. CDR3 amino acids: CASSVGQQSGQAYGYTF. The CDR3 bases are TGTGCCAGCAGTGTGGGGCAGCAATCTGGGCAGGCCTATGGCTACACCTTC.

The V call is TRBV9, the J call TRBJ2-2; D is perhaps TRBD1 (5 bases). This CDR3 is built from 15 residues. V was cut by 0 bases and J by 6 bases, with 12 bases left in between. The germline V gene has CDR1 SGDLS and CDR2 YYNGEE. The CDR3 coding sequence is TGTGCCAGCAGCGTAGTCCCCTGGGGCGCCGGGGAGCTGTTTTTT. It encodes CASSVVPWGAGELFF.